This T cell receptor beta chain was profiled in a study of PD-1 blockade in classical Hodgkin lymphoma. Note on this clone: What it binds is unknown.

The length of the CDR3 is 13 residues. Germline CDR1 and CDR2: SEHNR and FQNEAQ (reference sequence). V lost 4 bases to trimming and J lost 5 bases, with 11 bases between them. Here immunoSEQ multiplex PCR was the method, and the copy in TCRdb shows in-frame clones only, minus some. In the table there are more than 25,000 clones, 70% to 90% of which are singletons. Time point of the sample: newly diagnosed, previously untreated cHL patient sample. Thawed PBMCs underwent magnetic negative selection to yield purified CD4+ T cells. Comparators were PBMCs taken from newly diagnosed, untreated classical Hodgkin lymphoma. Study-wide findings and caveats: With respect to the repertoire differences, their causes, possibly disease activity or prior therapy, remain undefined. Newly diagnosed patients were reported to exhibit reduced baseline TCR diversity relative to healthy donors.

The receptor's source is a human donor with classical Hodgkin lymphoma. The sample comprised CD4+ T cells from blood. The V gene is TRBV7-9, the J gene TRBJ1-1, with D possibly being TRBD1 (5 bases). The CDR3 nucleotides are TGTGCCAGCAGCTCAGGGACTGGGACTGAAGCTTTCTTT. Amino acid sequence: CASSSGTGTEAFF.